This TCR beta chain emerged from a study of blood T cell repertoires in COVID-19 (dated by TCRdb to about 2020). Regarding the research as a whole: Samples from collaborators originated in the United States, Italy and Spain and spanned both the acute and convalescent phases of COVID-19. The prospective study material was composed of cDNA or gDNA derived from T cells, B-cell-depleted T cells, or PBMCs. Subjects who had been exposed to COVID-19, were actively infected with it, or had recovered from it provided the deeply sampled blood TCRbeta repertoires that made up the dataset. The repertoires were made available in a free public database intended to serve as a resource for research on the immune response to SARS-CoV-2. The samples were drawn from two sources: the first 160 participants of the ongoing ImmuneRACE study, and 1,200 or so subjects contributed by 6 global collaborators. A de-identified subject ID, COVID-19 status, age in years and sex were almost always included in the sample metadata. Where HLA class I and class II types were available, the types were taken from metadata supplied by the sample provider, not from assay-based typing. Results and caveats for the whole study, not just this receptor: The amount of clinical and demographic metadata varied by source and participant and was provided uncurated.

Concerning this clone: Its antigen remains undetermined. No base quality values were provided; no much bigger clone lies one nucleotide off. Additional DNA sequences in this sample encode the identical CDR3.

Reading from cysteine to phenylalanine, the CDR3 counts 15 amino acids. Only CDR3 DNA is held: 45 bases, read in frame from base 1. At the junction V is shortened by 4 bases and J by 2 bases; bases outside the gene matches: 4. In the germline V gene, CDR1 corresponds to SGHNT and CDR2 to YENEEA. The immunoSEQ Assay, a bias-controlled multiplex PCR, was used to amplify TCRbeta CDR3 regions from genomic DNA. On the study's bioinformatics: The number of nucleated cells in each sample was estimated by amplification of reference gene primers within the assay. To quantify the absolute abundance of each unique TCRbeta CDR3 rearrangement, sequence reads were collapsed and filtered. Productive Simpson clonality was computed per sample as the square root of Simpson's diversity index over productive rearrangements. Held by TCRdb, this immuneACCESS table contains in-frame sequences only and omits some clones. Under half of the omission traces to an unresolved V gene where checked; the cause of the rest is unknown. The DNA gave D and trimming, while V, J and clone size come from that table. For this sample the table gives about 63,000 clones, of which around 76% were detected only once. The top ten constitute 50% to 55% of the sample.

Collaborating institutions collected whole blood in K2EDTA tubes following their own protocols. For TCRbeta analysis, collaborators shipped samples in one of three forms: frozen whole blood, isolated PBMCs, or DNA extracted from either of those sample types. Recombination connected TRBV11-3 to TRBJ1-1; the junction holds 10 bases that match TRBD1. The sequenced sample was peripheral blood. The source of this sequence is a woman of 80 years or more with acute or convalescent COVID-19. The CDR3 loop reads CASSSGQGENTEAFF. The bases are TGTGCCAGCAGCTCTGGACAGGGGGAAAACACTGAAGCTTTCTTT.